Listed below are T cell receptor beta chains from one sample, sequenced in a study of liver allograft versus peripheral blood T cells. TCRdb re-derived calls from the reads in MiXCR, one entry per CDR3 protein. The sample carries 9,700 or so distinct CDR3 sequences, roughly 26% recorded once. The receptors stem from a human patient who had a liver transplant. Some T cells here may be from the graft donor. Each CDR3 is given with its conserved first and last residue. A D gene is named only where the DNA matches it firmly. Where a row states a size, it is once, few, many or the class of an expanded clone; other rows omit it.

CDR3	DNA	V	J	size	D
CASSPMGWGQLGGYTF	TGTGCCAGCTCACCAATGGGCTGGGGGCAGCTTGGTGGCTACACCTTC	TRBV18	TRBJ1-2	large	-
CSAFQGVDEKLFF	TGCAGTGCTTTTCAGGGGGTCGACGAAAAACTGTTTTTT	TRBV20-1	TRBJ1-4	-	TRBD1
CASSIDRSNQPQHF	TGTGCCAGTAGTATAGACAGGAGCAATCAGCCCCAGCATTTT	TRBV19	TRBJ1-5	medium-sized	-
CASEEGSTDTQYF	TGTGCCAGCGAGGAAGGGAGCACAGATACGCAGTATTTT	TRBV7-2	TRBJ2-3	few	-
CASSLRDEGYGYTF	TGTGCCAGCAGCCTTCGGGACGAGGGATATGGCTACACCTTC	TRBV7-2	TRBJ1-2	-	-
CASSVKGESSYEQYF	TGTGCCAGCAGTGTTAAGGGGGAGAGCTCCTACGAGCAGTACTTC	TRBV6-1	TRBJ2-7	medium-sized	-
CASSLEGGTEAFF	TGTGCCAGCAGCTTGGAAGGGGGCACTGAAGCTTTCTTT	TRBV5-4	TRBJ1-1	-	-
CASSPPSTDTQYF	TGTGCCAGCTCACCACCCAGCACAGATACGCAGTATTTT	TRBV18	TRBJ2-3	medium-sized	-
CSARDLPPRGRIEAFF	TGCAGTGCTAGAGATCTCCCCCCCAGGGGGCGGATTGAAGCTTTCTTT	TRBV20-1	TRBJ1-1	few	TRBD1
CATGDSLTDTQYF	TGTGCCACCGGGGACTCCCTCACAGATACGCAGTATTTT	TRBV10-3	TRBJ2-3	few	-